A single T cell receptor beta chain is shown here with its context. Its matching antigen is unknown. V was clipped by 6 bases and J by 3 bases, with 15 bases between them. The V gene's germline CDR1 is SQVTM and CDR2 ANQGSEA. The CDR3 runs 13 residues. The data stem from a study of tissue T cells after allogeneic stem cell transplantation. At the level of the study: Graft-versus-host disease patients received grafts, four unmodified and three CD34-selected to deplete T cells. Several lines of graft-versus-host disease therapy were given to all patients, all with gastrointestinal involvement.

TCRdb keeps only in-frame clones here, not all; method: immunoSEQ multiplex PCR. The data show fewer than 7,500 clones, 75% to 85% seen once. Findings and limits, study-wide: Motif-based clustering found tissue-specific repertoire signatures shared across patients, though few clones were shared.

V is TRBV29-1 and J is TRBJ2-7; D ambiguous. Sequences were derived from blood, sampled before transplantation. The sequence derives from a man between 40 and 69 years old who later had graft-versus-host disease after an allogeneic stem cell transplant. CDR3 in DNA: TGCAGCGTCCGAAAATATGGTTTCTACGAGCAGTACTTC. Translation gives CSVRKYGFYEQYF.